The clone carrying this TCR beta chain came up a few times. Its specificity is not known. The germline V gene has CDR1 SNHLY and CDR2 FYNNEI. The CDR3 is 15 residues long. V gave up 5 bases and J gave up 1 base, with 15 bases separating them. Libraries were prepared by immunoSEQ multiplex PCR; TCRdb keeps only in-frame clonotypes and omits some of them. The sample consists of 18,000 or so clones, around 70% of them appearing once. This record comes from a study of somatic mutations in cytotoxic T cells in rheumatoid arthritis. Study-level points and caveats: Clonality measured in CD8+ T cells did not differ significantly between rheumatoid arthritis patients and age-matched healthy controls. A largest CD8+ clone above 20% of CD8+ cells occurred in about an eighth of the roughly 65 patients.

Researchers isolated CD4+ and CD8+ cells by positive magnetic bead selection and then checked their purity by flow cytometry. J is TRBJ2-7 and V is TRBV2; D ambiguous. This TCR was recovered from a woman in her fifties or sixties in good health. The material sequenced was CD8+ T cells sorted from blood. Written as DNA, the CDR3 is TGTGCCAGCAGTCCCCCTTGGCCAAAGTCCTACGAGCAGTACTTC. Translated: CASSPPWPKSYEQYF.